The source of this T cell receptor (beta chain) is a study of identifying expanded T cells in peripheral blood. Notes on the study in general: Across healthy donors, higher total template counts meant significantly greater approximately two-week count variance. Technical replicates showed roughly 1.2 changed clones; roughly two weeks 15 to 20; four weeks 19.

About this clone: Its antigen is still unknown.

The table came from immunoSEQ multiplex PCR; TCRdb's copy has only in-frame clones and leaves some out. This table has around 120,000 clones, 75% to 90% appearing once. Collection occurred without any documented infections or immune events in donors. The sequenced sample consisted of blood. The clonotype was recovered from a person aged 18 to 75 in good health.

In DNA form, the CDR3 reads TGTGCCAGCTCACCACAGCAGCCGGGAACCTCCTACGAGCAGTACTTC. Translated: CASSPQQPGTSYEQYF. V and J are TRBV18 and TRBJ2-7, with D possibly matching TRBD2 (5 bases). This CDR3 spans 16 amino acids. Trimming took off 1 base at V and 0 bases at J, with 13 bases between the two ends. The germline V gene encodes CDR1 KGHSH and CDR2 LQKENI.